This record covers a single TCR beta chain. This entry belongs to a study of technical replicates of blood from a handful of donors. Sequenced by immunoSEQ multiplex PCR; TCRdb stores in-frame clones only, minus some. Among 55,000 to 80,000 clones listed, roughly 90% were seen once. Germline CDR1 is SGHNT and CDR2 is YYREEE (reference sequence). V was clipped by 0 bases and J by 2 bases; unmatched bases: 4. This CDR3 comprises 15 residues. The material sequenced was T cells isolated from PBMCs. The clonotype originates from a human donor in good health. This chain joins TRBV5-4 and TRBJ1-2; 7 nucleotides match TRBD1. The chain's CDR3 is CASSLVQGGNYGYTF. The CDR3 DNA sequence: TGTGCCAGCAGCTTGGTCCAGGGGGGAAACTATGGCTACACCTTC.